This paragraph reports one TCR beta chain. Which antigen it targets is not known. Nothing much larger sits one base from this clone, and base qualities are not available. The library relied on the immunoSEQ multiplex PCR assay. Rearranged TCR beta chain sequences were amplified using the hsTCRB Kit according to the manufacturer's protocol. An Illumina MiSeq was used to sequence the TCRB libraries. In the authors' own workflow: The kit vendor's proprietary platform handled demultiplexing, trimming and gene mapping. This is the immuneACCESS table as TCRdb keeps it, with only in-frame sequences that have V and J called. A part of the clones is gone; compared with another copy, unresolved V genes explain less than half, and the rest is unexplained. V, J and clone size reflect that table, while D and trimming were determined from the DNA. The table for this sample lists some 60,000 clones; approximately 87% of them were counted only once. Clones ranked in the top ten supply 1.6% of the sample.

The time point label here, explained by the study, means: week 35, safety follow-up. Each vaccine dose, consisting of 300 ug of a 20-mer mutant IDH1 peptide in Montanide, was administered subcutaneously with topical imiquimod. Eight vaccinations were administered to patients in weeks 1, 3, 5, 7, 11, 15, 19 and 23, corresponding to visits V03 through V10. The donors had newly diagnosed IDH1-mutant astrocytomas of WHO grade 3 or 4 that showed loss of nuclear ATRX. The samples were drawn from NOA16, a multicentre, single-arm, open-label phase I trial in Germany that tested a mutant IDH1 peptide vaccine in humans for the first time. Genomic DNA for TCRB sequencing was isolated from EDTA blood with the DNeasy Blood and Tissue Kit. CDR1 and CDR2, per the germline V gene (reference sequence), are SEHNR and FQNEAQ. The CDR3 sequence holds 13 residues, the cysteine and phenylalanine included. Solely the CDR3 DNA is kept, with 39 bases framed from the first base. Trimming removed 6 bases from V and 9 bases from J, leaving 15 bases between the germline ends.

This entry is derived from a study of a mutant IDH1 vaccine in newly diagnosed glioma (dated by TCRdb to the early 2020s). Some background on the complete study: Vaccination was initiated 4-6 weeks after radiotherapy alone, or concurrently with temozolomide cycles in the chemotherapy-containing groups. Before enrollment, most patients had been given radiochemotherapy with temozolomide as standard therapy, while the rest had received either radiotherapy alone or temozolomide alone. Of the approximately 30 treated patients, approximately 62% were male and approximately 38% were female, and the mean age was 40.4 years. The week-35 safety follow-up took place at visit V12, and the week-47 end of study took place at visit V13. Six visits were used for peripheral blood collection: V03 (baseline), V05, V07, V10, V12 and V13. Longitudinal TCRB deep sequencing was done for 20 to 25 treated patients, wherever samples were available for exploratory analyses. On the study overall, not on this receptor specifically: Pseudoprogression appeared unrelated to alterations in the top peripheral T cell clonotypes detected by TCRB sequencing. Across multiple MHC alleles, vaccine-induced immune responses were seen in more than 80% of patients. The authors noted that analyses of patient blood samples could not be reproduced because of sample limitations. Selection of PBMC samples for TCRB deep sequencing was based on availability.

The sequence was obtained from a middle-aged man with glioma. The sequenced sample was PBMCs, obtained from a glioma patient whose treatment included an IDH1 peptide vaccine. Recombination linked TRBV7-9 to TRBJ2-1, with the D gene not confidently named. The DNA sequence is given as TGTGCCAGCAGAGTCCTCGTAAGGGTTGAGCAGTTCTTC. The encoded protein is CASRVLVRVEQFF.